The source of this T cell receptor beta chain is a study of blood T cell repertoires in COVID-19. Study-level background: There were acute and convalescent COVID-19 samples, and they came from the United States, Italy and Spain. T cells, B-cell-depleted T cells, or PBMCs provided the cDNA or gDNA that served as material.

The CDR3 spans 17 residues. Germline V gives CDR1 SGHDN, CDR2 FVKESK. V lost 5 bases and J lost 2; bases outside the gene matches: 10. Authors' analysis steps: Reference gene primer amplification yielded estimated nucleated cell counts. Here immunoSEQ multiplex PCR was the method, and the copy in TCRdb shows in-frame clones only, minus some. V, J and clone size are taken as reported in that table, and D and trimming were inferred from the DNA itself. The sample records around 500,000 clones, around 85% being singletons. This sequence originates from a human donor in a cohort sampled during active COVID-19. What was sequenced was peripheral blood. This chain uses TRBV14 with TRBJ2-3; 10 bases fit TRBD1. CDR3 DNA: TGTGCCAGCAGCAATTTCTTGGGACAGGGGAACACAGATACGCAGTATTTT. This encodes CASSNFLGQGNTDTQYF. Drawing the rest from reference TRBV14 and TRBJ2-3, the complete variable domain is EAGVTQFPSHSVIEKGQTVTLRCDPISGHDNLYWYRRVMGKEIKFLLHFVKESKQDESGMPNNRFLAERTGGTYSTLKVQPAELEDSGVYFCASSNFLGQGNTDTQYFGPGTRLTVL.